One sample yielded the 32 T cell receptor beta chains listed below, sequenced in a study of a mutant IDH1 vaccine in newly diagnosed glioma. These TCRs' antigens remain unknown. Time point reported: week 11, during vaccination. Every vaccination contained 300 ug of the mutant IDH1 20-mer peptide and was paired with topical imiquimod. Method: immunoSEQ multiplex PCR; TCRdb's copy keeps in-frame clones and lacks some. This sample has around 60,000 clones, with around 89% found just once. This sample comprised PBMCs, obtained from a glioma patient whose treatment included an IDH1 peptide vaccine. The receptors originated from a man in his forties with glioma.

V usage is TRBV7-2 and J usage is TRBJ1-1, with 8 bases that match TRBD1. Germline loops: CDR1 SGHTA, CDR2 FQGNSA. The CDR3 totals 16 residues. Trimming at V came to 1 base and at J to 1 base, leaving 5 bases not matched to a gene. The CDR3 coding sequence is TGTGCCAGCAGCTTAGGTCCTACAGGGGGGAACACTGAAGCTTTCTTT. Its protein product is CASSLGPTGGNTEAFF.

The V gene is TRBV28, the J gene TRBJ2-7; 7 bases match TRBD1. Germline-derived CDR1 and CDR2 are MDHEN and SYDVKM. The CDR3 has 14 residues. The V gene end was trimmed by 3 bases and the J gene end by 5 bases; junction bases not matched to a gene: 7. CDR3 loop: CASSFLDRAHEQYV. The CDR3 DNA is TGTGCCAGCAGTTTCCTTGACAGGGCCCACGAGCAGTACGTC.

This chain links TRBV6-1 with TRBJ2-3, with 10 nucleotides matching TRBD2. This CDR3 is 15 amino acids long. CDR1 MNHNS and CDR2 SASEGT come from the germline V gene. Unmatched junction bases numbered 8, after V lost 6 bases and J lost 5 bases. CDR3 sequence reads: CASSVAGGWKDTQYF. The CDR3 nucleotides are TGTGCCAGCAGCGTAGCGGGGGGTTGGAAAGATACGCAGTATTTT.

On this clone: One end of the junction varies from germline; a read error may be responsible. V is TRBV7-2 and J is TRBJ2-1; TRBD2 aligns across 7 bases. From germline, CDR1 is SGHTA and CDR2 FQGNSA. This CDR3 region has 13 residues. The CDR3 DNA reads TGTGCCAGCAGCCTAGCGGTCTACAATGAGCAGTTCTTC. Its protein product is CASSLAVYNEQFF.

This chain connects TRBV10-2 to TRBJ2-7, with 11 positions matching TRBD2. V was clipped by 5 bases and J by 1 base; unmatched bases: 4. The CDR3 has 15 amino acids. Germline lookup yields CDR1 WSHSY and CDR2 SAAADI. The chain's CDR3 is CASSKLAGESYEQYF. The CDR3 DNA sequence: TGCGCCAGCAGTAAACTAGCGGGAGAATCCTACGAGCAGTACTTC.

The chain is built from TRBV11-2 and TRBJ1-3; D is unclear. The CDR3 is 14 residues long. Germline V gives CDR1 SGHAT, CDR2 FQNNGV. The germline V and J ends were trimmed by 5 bases and 0 bases, with 8 bases remaining between them. In nucleotides, the CDR3 is TGTGCCAGCAGCCCCCGCCTCTCTGGAAACACCATATATTTT. It codes for CASSPRLSGNTIYF.

In this sample, this clone turned up once. The chain couples TRBV2 to TRBJ2-2, with 9 nucleotides matching TRBD2. CDR1 is SNHLY and CDR2 is FYNNEI in the germline V gene. CDR3 length: 19 residues. The J segment lost 0 bases and the V segment lost 4 bases, leaving 12 bases of the junction unmatched. In DNA, the CDR3 is TGTGCCAGCAGTGGGTTGTCGCCTAGCGGGGTCACGAACACCGGGGAGCTGTTTTTT. Protein sequence: CASSGLSPSGVTNTGELFF.

V is TRBV7-3 and J is TRBJ2-7; D remains unclear. V lost 0 bases, J lost 1 base, and 7 bases lay in between. This CDR3 has 14 amino acids. Germline V gene data show CDR1 as SGHTA and CDR2 as FQGTGA. CDR3 DNA sequence: TGTGCCAGCAGCTTAACGGGCAGATCCTACGAGCAGTACTTC. It translates to CASSLTGRSYEQYF. The full variable domain, completed using reference TRBV7-3 and TRBJ2-7, is GAGVSQTPSNKVTEKGKYVELRCDPISGHTALYWYRQSLGQGPEFLIYFQGTGAADDSGLPNDRFFAVRPEGSVSTLKIQRTERGDSAVYLCASSLTGRSYEQYFGPGTRLTVT.

This clone was seen once. The rearrangement links TRBV14 to TRBJ2-7; D is perhaps TRBD2 (6 bases). Germline CDR1 and CDR2: SGHDN and FVKESK. V dropped 1 base and J dropped 4 bases, with 11 bases sitting between them. The CDR3 totals 14 residues. The CDR3 nucleotides read TGTGCCAGCAGCCAAGGGGGACTGATTTACGAGCAGTACTTC. Translation gives CASSQGGLIYEQYF.

The chain employs TRBV5-1 and TRBJ2-3, with 9 bases aligning to TRBD1. This CDR3 region has 16 residues. Germline CDR1 SGHRS, CDR2 YFSETQ. J lost 0 bases, V lost 3 bases, and 5 bases had no gene match. The CDR3 region has the DNA TGCGCCAGCAGCTCGTTAGGACAGGGGAGCACAGATACGCAGTATTTT. It encodes CASSSLGQGSTDTQYF.

This rearrangement joins TRBV27 to TRBJ2-1; possibly TRBD1 or TRBD2 for D (5 bases each). The CDR3 sequence is 15 residues long. CDR1 is MNHEY, CDR2 SMNVEV, per germline (reference sequence). Trimming stripped 5 bases from V and 0 bases from J, with 11 bases between. The CDR3 protein is CASSEGTASYNEQFF. CDR3 DNA: TGTGCCAGCAGTGAGGGGACGGCCTCCTACAATGAGCAGTTCTTC.

V and J are TRBV5-1 and TRBJ1-1; no clear D. The CDR3 has 13 amino acids. V lost 4 bases to trimming and J lost 8 bases, with 15 bases between them. From germline, CDR1 is SGHRS and CDR2 YFSETQ. Here the CDR3 reads CASSLAGGWEAFF. The CDR3 DNA follows: TGCGCCAGCAGCCTCGCGGGCGGCTGGGAAGCTTTCTTT. The whole variable domain, filled in from reference TRBV5-1 and TRBJ1-1, reads KAGVTQTPRYLIKTRGQQVTLSCSPISGHRSVSWYQQTPGQGLQFLFEYFSETQRNKGNFPGRFSGRQFSNSRSEMNVSTLELGDSALYLCASSLAGGWEAFFGQGTRLTVV.

DNA for the CDR3: TGTGCCAGCAGCCAAGATCGGCGGGGCGGCTACACCTTC. Amino acids: CASSQDRRGGYTF. The chain links TRBV14 to TRBJ1-2; TRBD1 is a possible D gene (5 bases). Germline CDR1 is SGHDN and CDR2 is FVKESK. The CDR3 has 13 amino acids. Trimming took off 0 bases at V and 8 bases at J, with 10 bases between the two ends.

V gene TRBV6-1 combines with J gene TRBJ2-2; perhaps TRBD2 as D (5 bases). V dropped 6 bases and J dropped 7 bases, with 15 bases sitting between them. CDR3 size: 14 residues. CDR1 and CDR2 (germline): MNHNS, SASEGT. CDR3 in amino acids: CASSKARDYGELFF. The CDR3 DNA is TGTGCCAGCAGCAAAGCCCGGGATTACGGGGAGCTGTTTTTT.

This chain connects TRBV10-3 to TRBJ2-7, with 7 bases fitting TRBD1. The CDR3 has 12 residues. Germline assignment: CDR1 ENHRY and CDR2 SYGVKD. V shed 8 bases and J 6 bases; nucleotides not matched to a gene: 7. CDR3 in DNA: TGTGCCATCGCTCGGGCAGGGGGCGAGCAGTACGTC. The encoded protein is CAIARAGGEQYV.

The chain carries TRBV6-5 and TRBJ2-3; D is perhaps TRBD1 or TRBD2 (5 bases each). The CDR3 is 15 residues long. Germline-derived CDR1 and CDR2 are MNHEY and SVGAGI. Deletions cut 5 bases from V and 3 bases from J, with 15 bases between. The CDR3 here is CASSRGTRTTDTQYF. CDR3 coding DNA: TGTGCCAGCAGTCGAGGGACGAGGACTACAGATACGCAGTATTTT.

The chain joins TRBV7-6 to TRBJ2-1; no reliable D call. Germline CDR1 reads SGHVS; CDR2 reads FNYEAQ. The CDR3 loop spans 11 amino acids. V shed 0 bases and J shed 9 bases, with 3 bases lying between them. The CDR3 reads CASSLAFEQFF. In DNA form, the CDR3 reads TGTGCCAGCAGCTTAGCATTTGAGCAGTTCTTC.

This chain uses TRBV19 with TRBJ2-3; 11 bases are shared with TRBD1. The V gene's germline CDR1 is LNHDA and CDR2 SQIVND (reference sequence). There are 17 residues in the CDR3. With V trimmed by 4 bases and J by 3 bases, 9 bases remained unmatched. CDR3 loop: CASSTIPGQGATDTQYF. The CDR3 DNA reads as TGTGCCAGTAGTACGATCCCTGGACAGGGGGCTACAGATACGCAGTATTTT.

The DNA for the CDR3 is TGTGCCAGCAGGCCTTATTTCCCCGTGGGGACAGGGGGAATCGGGGAGCTGTTTTTT. This gives the protein CASRPYFPVGTGGIGELFF. The V and J genes are TRBV28 and TRBJ2-2; 11 bases are a match to TRBD1. This CDR3 comprises 19 residues. Germline-derived CDR1 and CDR2 are MDHEN and SYDVKM. Trimming removed 6 bases from V and 7 bases from J; junction bases left unmatched: 19.

The genes are TRBV18 and TRBJ2-3; TRBD2 matches 15 bases. Germline V gene lookup returns CDR1 KGHSH and CDR2 LQKENI. The CDR3 has 17 residues. Germline trimming cut 5 bases from V and 5 bases from J; bases unmatched to any gene: 8. The CDR3 reads CASSSGLAGGLLDTQYF. The CDR3, as DNA: TGTGCCAGCTCATCGGGACTAGCGGGAGGACTACTAGATACGCAGTATTTT.

The rearrangement uses TRBV10-2 and TRBJ1-2; D is unresolved. Deletions cut 0 bases from V and 5 bases from J, with 7 bases between. This CDR3 spans 13 amino acids. CDR1 and CDR2 from the germline V gene are WSHSY and SAAADI. CDR3 sequence reads: CASSESTGYGYTF. For the CDR3, the DNA is TGCGCCAGCAGTGAGTCGACTGGGTATGGCTACACCTTC.

The V and J genes are TRBV25-1 and TRBJ2-2, with TRBD1 matching over 7 bases. CDR3 length: 16 amino acids. CDR1 and CDR2 from the germline V gene are MGHDK and SYGVNS. The ends lost 3 bases at V and 1 base at J; junction bases unmatched: 5. CDR3 sequence: CASSDLRTGNTGELFF. As DNA, the CDR3 is TGTGCCAGCAGTGATCTCCGGACAGGGAACACCGGGGAGCTGTTTTTT. Drawing the rest from reference TRBV25-1 and TRBJ2-2, the complete variable domain is EADIYQTPRYLVIGTGKKITLECSQTMGHDKMYWYQQDPGMELHLIHYSYGVNSTEKGDLSSESTVSRIRTEHFPLTLESARPSHTSQYLCASSDLRTGNTGELFFGEGSRLTVL.

The genes are TRBV27 and TRBJ1-6, with 9 bases lining up with TRBD1. There are 13 residues in the CDR3. Germline V CDR1 and CDR2: MNHEY, SMNVEV (reference sequence). V dropped 5 bases and J dropped 10; count of bases not matched to a gene: 3. The CDR3 region has the DNA TGTGCCAGCAGTGGACAGGGGTTCTCACCCCTCCACTTT. Translating it yields CASSGQGFSPLHF.

The chain has TRBV14 and TRBJ2-2; D gene ambiguous. Germline CDR1 is SGHDN and CDR2 is FVKESK. The CDR3 runs 15 residues. Between the trimmed V and J ends, which lost 0 bases and 8 bases, there was a span of 13 bases. The CDR3 region has the DNA TGTGCCAGCAGCCAAGAGTATTTTGGGTCTGGGGAGCTGTTTTTT. Translated: CASSQEYFGSGELFF. Using reference TRBV14 and TRBJ2-2 for the parts outside the CDR3, the full variable domain is EAGVTQFPSHSVIEKGQTVTLRCDPISGHDNLYWYRRVMGKEIKFLLHFVKESKQDESGMPNNRFLAERTGGTYSTLKVQPAELEDSGVYFCASSQEYFGSGELFFGEGSRLTVL.

The J gene is TRBJ2-7, the V gene TRBV29-1; maybe TRBD2 (5 bases). V lost 7 bases and J lost 2, with 15 bases in between. CDR3 length: 13 amino acids. Germline V gives CDR1 SQVTM, CDR2 ANQGSEA. The CDR3 sequence is CSASGIKTYEQYF. The CDR3 region has the DNA TGCAGCGCTTCCGGGATAAAAACCTACGAGCAGTACTTC.

The genes are TRBV28 and TRBJ2-2; D uncertain. The CDR3 is made up of 15 amino acids. Germline V gives CDR1 MDHEN, CDR2 SYDVKM. V lost 2 bases and J 7 bases, leaving 14 bases between the germline ends. DNA of the CDR3: TGTGCCAGCAGTTTAACTCTGGGCGCCCTCGGGGAGCTGTTTTTT. Translating it yields CASSLTLGALGELFF.

The CDR3: CASSLARGGQGKVDEQYV. DNA for the CDR3: TGTGCCAGCAGCTTAGCCCGCGGTGGACAGGGGAAGGTGGACGAGCAGTACGTC. The rearrangement uses TRBV11-3 and TRBJ2-7; TRBD1 matches 9 bases. The CDR3 spans 18 residues. Germline trimming cut 1 base from V and 5 bases from J; bases unmatched to any gene: 15. Per the germline V gene, CDR1 is SGHNT and CDR2 is YENEEA.

The chain employs TRBV5-1 and TRBJ2-7; D is uncertain. CDR1 and CDR2 (germline): SGHRS, YFSETQ. The CDR3 loop spans 14 amino acids. The germline V and J ends were trimmed by 0 bases and 6 bases, with 13 bases remaining between them. The CDR3 spells CASSLETATGEQYF. In DNA form, the CDR3 reads TGCGCCAGCAGCTTGGAAACGGCCACCGGCGAGCAGTACTTC. The full variable domain, its missing parts supplied by reference TRBV5-1 and TRBJ2-7, is KAGVTQTPRYLIKTRGQQVTLSCSPISGHRSVSWYQQTPGQGLQFLFEYFSETQRNKGNFPGRFSGRQFSNSRSEMNVSTLELGDSALYLCASSLETATGEQYFGPGTRLTVT.

The CDR3 here is CATSRDASQAGTSSYNEQFF. In DNA form, the CDR3 reads TGTGCCACCAGCAGAGATGCCTCTCAGGCGGGGACTAGCTCCTACAATGAGCAGTTCTTC. The chain joins TRBV15 to TRBJ2-1; 8 bases fit TRBD2. The V and J ends lost 0 bases and 0 bases, in that order; junction bases with no gene match: 13. This CDR3 comprises 20 residues. Germline V gene sequence: CDR1 LNHNV, CDR2 YYDKDF (reference sequence). Supplemented by reference TRBV15 and TRBJ2-1, the full variable domain reads DAMVIQNPRYQVTQFGKPVTLSCSQTLNHNVMYWYQQKSSQAPKLLFHYYDKDFNNEADTPDNFQSRRPNTSFCFLDIRSPGLGDTAMYLCATSRDASQAGTSSYNEQFFGPGTRLTVL.

The rearrangement uses TRBV5-5 and TRBJ1-2; 11 nucleotides align to TRBD1. This CDR3 has 15 amino acids. Germline V gene data show CDR1 as SGHKS and CDR2 as YYEKEE (reference sequence). V lost 4 bases, J lost 4 bases, and 6 bases stayed unmatched. The CDR3 sequence is CASSTGDRGGYGYTF. The CDR3 bases are TGTGCCAGCAGCACAGGGGACAGGGGGGGCTATGGCTACACCTTC.

The chain has TRBV5-1 and TRBJ1-6, with 7 bases lining up with TRBD1. The germline V gene has CDR1 SGHRS and CDR2 YFSETQ. CDR3 length equals 17 residues. Unmatched junction bases numbered 9, after V lost 2 bases and J lost 4 bases. As DNA, the CDR3 is TGCGCCAGCAGCTTAAAAGGGGGACAGAATTATAATTCACCCCTCCACTTT. This sequence encodes CASSLKGGQNYNSPLHF. Drawing the rest from reference TRBV5-1 and TRBJ1-6, the complete variable domain is KAGVTQTPRYLIKTRGQQVTLSCSPISGHRSVSWYQQTPGQGLQFLFEYFSETQRNKGNFPGRFSGRQFSNSRSEMNVSTLELGDSALYLCASSLKGGQNYNSPLHFGNGTRLTVT.

This chain connects TRBV9 to TRBJ2-2, with D perhaps matching TRBD1 or TRBD2 (5 bases each). With 2 bases removed from V and 6 bases from J, the gap between germline ends came to 11 bases. CDR3 length equals 14 residues. Germline values: CDR1 SGDLS, CDR2 YYNGEE. Here the CDR3 reads CASSVTGAAGELFF. In nucleotides, the CDR3 is TGTGCCAGCAGCGTCACAGGAGCGGCCGGGGAGCTGTTTTTT.